This passage covers 16 T cell receptor beta chains from one sample sequenced in a study of shared clonotypes between healthy human individuals. Produced via immunoSEQ multiplex PCR; TCRdb's table is partial and in-frame only. The sample contains hundreds of thousands of clones, roughly 70% of which appear only once. Specimen: memory CD4+ T cells sorted from blood. Subset described: CD45RA-negative fraction. Receptors originate from a woman aged 30 to 39 in good health.

The chain has TRBV27 and TRBJ1-2; 7 bases line up with TRBD1. This CDR3 spans 16 amino acids. Germline V gene lookup returns CDR1 MNHEY and CDR2 SMNVEV (reference sequence). V lost 6 bases, J lost 0 bases, and 10 bases stayed unmatched. The CDR3 nucleotides are TGTGCCAGCAGACCGACAGGGTCAACAGCTAACTATGGCTACACCTTC. Protein product: CASRPTGSTANYGYTF.

The chain employs TRBV30 and TRBJ2-1, with 7 nucleotides matching TRBD2. Germline CDR1 reads GTSNPN; CDR2 reads SVGIG (reference sequence). V lost 3 bases to trimming and J lost 4 bases; unmatched junction nucleotides: 12. The CDR3 covers 16 residues. CDR3 protein: CAWSPPGGRSYNEQFF. CDR3 sequence (DNA): TGTGCCTGGAGCCCCCCCGGCGGGAGATCGTACAATGAGCAGTTCTTC.

In its sample, this clone was seen once. The chain uses TRBV28 and TRBJ1-5; 9 nucleotides agree with TRBD1. Germline assignment: CDR1 MDHEN and CDR2 SYDVKM. Unmatched junction bases numbered 8, after V lost 4 bases and J lost 1 base. The CDR3 is made up of 17 amino acids. The CDR3 is CASSSIPGQGSNQPQHF. The CDR3 DNA reads TGTGCCAGCAGTTCGATTCCGGGACAGGGAAGCAATCAGCCCCAGCATTTT. The entire variable domain, with the rest obtained from reference TRBV28 and TRBJ1-5, is as follows: DVKVTQSSRYLVKRTGEKVFLECVQDMDHENMFWYRQDPGLGLRLIYFSYDVKMKEKGDIPEGYSVSREKKERFSLILESASTNQTSMYLCASSSIPGQGSNQPQHFGDGTRLSIL.

This clone was seen just once. V is TRBV2 and J is TRBJ1-1; D gene unclear. This CDR3 region has 14 residues. Germline lookup yields CDR1 SNHLY and CDR2 FYNNEI. With 0 bases removed from V and 0 bases from J, the gap between germline ends came to 5 bases. Written as DNA, the CDR3 is TGTGCCAGCAGTGAAGCGAGGATGAACACTGAAGCTTTCTTT. As protein: CASSEARMNTEAFF.

The count of this clone is one. The chain joins TRBV7-8 to TRBJ1-4; TRBD1 aligns across 8 bases. This CDR3 comprises 14 residues. After removal of 1 base from V and 5 bases from J, the junction contained 0 bases not matched to a gene. CDR1 is SGHVS and CDR2 is FQNEAQ in the germline V gene. CDR3 in amino acids: CASSLGTGNEKLFF. For the CDR3, the DNA is TGTGCCAGCAGCTTAGGGACAGGGAATGAAAAACTGTTTTTT.

This clone was seen many times. V is TRBV4-2 and J is TRBJ2-2; 12 nucleotides agree with TRBD2. With 2 bases clipped from V and 4 bases from J, the junction kept 2 bases outside the gene matches. Germline values: CDR1 LGHNA, CDR2 YNFKEQ. The CDR3 runs to 16 residues. CDR3 DNA sequence: TGTGCCAGCAGCCAAACGACTAGCGGGAGCACCGGGGAGCTGTTTTTT. Protein sequence: CASSQTTSGSTGELFF.

J is TRBJ1-2 and V is TRBV5-1; D not certain. CDR1 and CDR2 (germline): SGHRS, YFSETQ. The CDR3 is 17 residues long. V lost 0 bases and J lost 2, with 17 bases in between. The CDR3 region is CASSLGAAGPLNYGYTF. CDR3 DNA sequence: TGCGCCAGCAGCTTGGGGGCAGCCGGACCTTTGAACTATGGCTACACCTTC.

The chain combines TRBV5-1 with TRBJ2-1, with 7 nucleotides matching TRBD1. Trimming cost V 2 bases and J 9 bases; bases outside gene matches: 8. Germline CDR1 is SGHRS and CDR2 is YFSETQ. This CDR3 comprises 14 residues. In nucleotides, the CDR3 is TGCGCCAGCAGCTTTGACAGGGAAGCTAGTGAGCAGTTCTTC. It codes for CASSFDREASEQFF. Full variable domain (outside the CDR3, taken from reference TRBV5-1 and TRBJ2-1): KAGVTQTPRYLIKTRGQQVTLSCSPISGHRSVSWYQQTPGQGLQFLFEYFSETQRNKGNFPGRFSGRQFSNSRSEMNVSTLELGDSALYLCASSFDREASEQFFGPGTRLTVL.

The rearrangement joins TRBV28 to TRBJ1-1; TRBD1 aligns across 8 bases. Trimming at V came to 5 bases and at J to 7 bases, leaving 12 bases not matched to a gene. The CDR3 sequence is 15 residues long. Germline V gives CDR1 MDHEN, CDR2 SYDVKM. CDR3 sequence (DNA): TGTGCCAGCAGTCAAATCAGGGGGCTGCTTGGTGAAGCTTTCTTT. Translation: CASSQIRGLLGEAFF.

This clone appeared a few times. This sequence joins TRBV28 and TRBJ2-7; D gene unclear. Trimming took 5 bases from V and 3 from J, leaving 17 bases between them. The CDR3 loop spans 15 amino acids. In germline, CDR1 is MDHEN, CDR2 SYDVKM. CDR3 nucleotide sequence: TGTGCCAGCAGTCCCACCCGCCCTCCCAACTACGAGCAGTACTTC. Protein sequence: CASSPTRPPNYEQYF.

The chain links TRBV4-1 to TRBJ2-1; no clear D gene. The CDR3 sequence is 13 residues long. The V gene's germline CDR1 is MGHRA and CDR2 YSYEKL. Trimming shortened V by 4 bases and J by 2 bases, and 6 bases separated the two germline ends. CDR3 DNA: TGCGCCAGCAGCCCCCGTCCCTACAATGAGCAGTTCTTC. Translated: CASSPRPYNEQFF.

This rearrangement joins TRBV5-1 to TRBJ1-2; no definite D call. The V end lost 4 bases, the J end lost 7 bases, and 14 bases lay between the germline ends. CDR3 length equals 13 residues. Germline-derived CDR1 and CDR2 are SGHRS and YFSETQ. The DNA of the CDR3 is TGCGCCAGCAGCACCGGGCCCGGCGGTGGCTACACCTTC. Translated, it gives CASSTGPGGGYTF.

In regard to this clone: This may arise from a read error, as a much more abundant clone is one base away. This rearrangement joins TRBV7-3 to TRBJ1-1; D uncertain. Germline loops: CDR1 SGHTA, CDR2 FQGTGA. Trimming took off 2 bases at V and 1 base at J, with 5 bases between the two ends. This CDR3 has 13 amino acids. CDR3 sequence: CASSLEPNTEAFF. CDR3 nucleotide sequence: TGTGCCAGCAGCTTAGAGCCGAACACTGAAGCTTTCTTT. The full variable domain, rest sourced from reference TRBV7-3 and TRBJ1-1, is GAGVSQTPSNKVTEKGKYVELRCDPISGHTALYWYRQSLGQGPEFLIYFQGTGAADDSGLPNDRFFAVRPEGSVSTLKIQRTERGDSAVYLCASSLEPNTEAFFGQGTRLTVV.

This sequence joins TRBV27 and TRBJ1-4; 11 bases match TRBD1. J gave up 8 bases and V 6 bases, and 2 bases lay outside the gene matches. Germline V gene sequence: CDR1 MNHEY, CDR2 SMNVEV (reference sequence). This CDR3 region has 13 residues. The CDR3 spells CASRGQGVEKLFF. CDR3 coding DNA: TGTGCCAGCAGGGGACAGGGGGTAGAAAAACTGTTTTTT.

CDR3 nucleotide sequence: TGTGCCAGCACCACTAAGGGAGGCTACACCTTC. Translation gives CASTTKGGYTF. This rearrangement joins TRBV28 to TRBJ1-2; D gene unclear. The CDR3 runs to 11 residues. CDR1 is MDHEN and CDR2 is SYDVKM in the germline V gene. Deletions cut 7 bases from V and 8 bases from J, with 11 bases between.

The V gene is TRBV7-2, the J gene TRBJ2-1; 8 bases fit TRBD1. Trimming cost V 5 bases and J 4 bases; bases outside gene matches: 7. The CDR3 spans 15 residues. The germline V gene has CDR1 SGHTA and CDR2 FQGNSA. The CDR3 DNA reads as TGTGCCAGCAGCCCCGCGAGACAGGGGTACAATGAGCAGTTCTTC. Encoded protein: CASSPARQGYNEQFF.